This T cell receptor (beta chain) emerged from a study of beta chain features in type 1 diabetes. Many counts were recorded for this clone. Its matching antigen is unknown. The length of the CDR3 is 20 residues. V was clipped by 2 bases and J by 0 bases; unmatched bases: 9. Germline CDR1 and CDR2: SGHDN and FVKESK. Study observations and caveats: Moderately but significantly shorter TCRB CDR3s were found in Type 1 diabetes patients in all four CD4+ subsets.

Expressed TCRB transcripts were sequenced because the entire RNA isolate underwent reverse transcription. The table came from immunoSEQ multiplex PCR; TCRdb's copy has only in-frame clones and leaves some out. The table has 150,000 to 200,000 clones, roughly 9% seen once; the top ten hold under 0.85%. Source material: central memory CD4+ T cells from blood. The TCR sequence derives from a woman between 25 and 40 years old with type 1 diabetes. This chain joins TRBV14 and TRBJ2-6, with TRBD1 matching over 11 bases. DNA for the CDR3: TGTGCCAGCAGCCAACGCCGGAGGACAGGGGGCAGCTCTGGGGCCAACGTCCTGACTTTC. Residues: CASSQRRRTGGSSGANVLTF.